This paragraph reports one TCR beta chain. The data were taken from a study of blood T cell repertoires in COVID-19. Patients of the Seattle cohort, enrolled during active infection, were followed longitudinally. Original handling: Estimated nucleated cell counts came from reference gene primer amplification. The protocol was immunoSEQ multiplex PCR, while the TCRdb copy is restricted to in-frame clones and leaves out a portion. That table supplies the V and J calls and clone size; D and trimming were determined from the DNA. Of some 200,000 clones detected, around 81% appear once; the ten largest clones hold 11%. This clonotype was sampled from a middle-aged woman with COVID-19, enrolled during active disease. The specimen was peripheral blood.

The CDR3 DNA follows: TGTGCCAGCAGCGGGCCACAACAGGGCGAGCAGTACTTC. The encoded protein is CASSGPQQGEQYF. V is TRBV21-1 and J is TRBJ2-7; the D segment call TRBD1 is taken from the table without a DNA check. TRBV21-1 is an annotated pseudogene. This CDR3 contains 13 residues.